A single sample is the source of the 2 T cell receptor beta chains below, sequenced in a study of blood T cell repertoires in COVID-19. The table came from immunoSEQ multiplex PCR; TCRdb's copy has only in-frame clones and leaves some out. Of about 430,000 clones listed, around 89% are singletons. The sample was PBMCs or T cells enriched from blood (not recorded which). The receptors come from a woman in her 30s with acute COVID-19.

V is TRBV15 and J is TRBJ2-3; tentative D call: TRBD2 (6 bases). CDR1 LNHNV and CDR2 YYDKDF come from the germline V gene (reference sequence). The CDR3 extends over 17 amino acids. Trimming took off 0 bases at V and 4 bases at J, with 17 bases between the two ends. The CDR3: CATSRELRGREADTQYF. CDR3 in DNA: TGTGCCACCAGCAGAGAGCTTCGGGGCAGGGAGGCAGATACGCAGTATTTT. The full variable domain, with the rest looked up from reference TRBV15 and TRBJ2-3, is DAMVIQNPRYQVTQFGKPVTLSCSQTLNHNVMYWYQQKSSQAPKLLFHYYDKDFNNEADTPDNFQSRRPNTSFCFLDIRSPGLGDTAMYLCATSRELRGREADTQYFGPGTRLTVL.

This clone was seen only once. The CDR3 spells CATSGQGAGANVLTF. The CDR3 nucleotides read TGTGCCACCAGTGGACAGGGAGCTGGGGCCAACGTCCTGACTTTC. This chain uses TRBV24-1 with TRBJ2-6; 7 nucleotides align to TRBD1. The germline V gene has CDR1 KGHDR and CDR2 SFDVKD. After removal of 5 bases from V and 2 bases from J, the junction contained 2 bases not matched to a gene. There are 15 residues in the CDR3.